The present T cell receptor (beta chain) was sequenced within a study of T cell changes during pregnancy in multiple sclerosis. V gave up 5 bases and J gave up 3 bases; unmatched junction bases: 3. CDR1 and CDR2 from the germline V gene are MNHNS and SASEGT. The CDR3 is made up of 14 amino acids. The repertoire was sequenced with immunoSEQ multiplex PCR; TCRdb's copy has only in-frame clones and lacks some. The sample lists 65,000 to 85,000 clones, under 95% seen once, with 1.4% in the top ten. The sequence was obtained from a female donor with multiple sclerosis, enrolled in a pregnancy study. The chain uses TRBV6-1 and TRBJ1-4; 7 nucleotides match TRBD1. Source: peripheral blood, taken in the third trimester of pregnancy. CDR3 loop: CASSRDRSNEKLFF. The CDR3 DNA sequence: TGTGCCAGCAGTCGGGACAGATCTAATGAAAAACTGTTTTTT.